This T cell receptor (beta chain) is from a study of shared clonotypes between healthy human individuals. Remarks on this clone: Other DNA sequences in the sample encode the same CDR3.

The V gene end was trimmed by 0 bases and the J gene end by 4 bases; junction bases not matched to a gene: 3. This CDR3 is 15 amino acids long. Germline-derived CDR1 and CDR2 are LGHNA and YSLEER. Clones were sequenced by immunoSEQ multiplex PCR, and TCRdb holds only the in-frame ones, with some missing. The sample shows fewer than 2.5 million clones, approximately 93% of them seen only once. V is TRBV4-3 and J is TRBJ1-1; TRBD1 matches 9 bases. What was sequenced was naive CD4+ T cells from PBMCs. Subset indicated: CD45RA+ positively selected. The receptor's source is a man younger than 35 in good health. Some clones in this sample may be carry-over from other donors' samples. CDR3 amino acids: CASSQDLTGGTEAFF. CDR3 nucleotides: TGCGCCAGCAGCCAAGATCTGACAGGGGGCACTGAAGCTTTCTTT.